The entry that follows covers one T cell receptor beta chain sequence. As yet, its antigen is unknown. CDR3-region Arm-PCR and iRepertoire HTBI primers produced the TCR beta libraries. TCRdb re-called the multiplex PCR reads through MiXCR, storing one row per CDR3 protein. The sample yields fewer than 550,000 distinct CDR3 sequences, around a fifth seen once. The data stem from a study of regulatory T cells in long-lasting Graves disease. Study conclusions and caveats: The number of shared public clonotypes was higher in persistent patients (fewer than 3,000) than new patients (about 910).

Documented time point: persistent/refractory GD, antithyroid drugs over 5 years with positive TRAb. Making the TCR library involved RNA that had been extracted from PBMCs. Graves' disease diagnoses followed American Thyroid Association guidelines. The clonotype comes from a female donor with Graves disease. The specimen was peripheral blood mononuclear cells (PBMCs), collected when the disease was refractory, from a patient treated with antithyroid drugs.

This CDR3 is CSVPTGRLYGYTF. CDR3 coding DNA: TGCAGCGTCCCGACAGGGAGATTATATGGCTACACCTTC. The V call is TRBV29-1, the J call TRBJ1-2, with 7 bases that match TRBD1. CDR3 length: 13 residues. Trimming cost V 6 bases and J 5 bases; bases outside gene matches: 9. CDR1 SQVTM and CDR2 ANQGSEA come from the germline V gene.